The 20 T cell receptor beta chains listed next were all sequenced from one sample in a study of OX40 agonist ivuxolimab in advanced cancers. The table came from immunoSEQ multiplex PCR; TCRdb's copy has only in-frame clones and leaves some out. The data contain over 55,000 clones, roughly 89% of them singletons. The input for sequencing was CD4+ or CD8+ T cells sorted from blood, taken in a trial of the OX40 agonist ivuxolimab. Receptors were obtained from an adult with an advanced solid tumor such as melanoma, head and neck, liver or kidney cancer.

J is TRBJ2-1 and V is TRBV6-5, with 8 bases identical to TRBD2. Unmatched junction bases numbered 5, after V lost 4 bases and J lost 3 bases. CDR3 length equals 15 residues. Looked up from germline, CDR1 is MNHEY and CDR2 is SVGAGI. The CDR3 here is CASSSRRGDYNEQFF. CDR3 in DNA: TGTGCCAGCAGTTCTCGGCGGGGGGACTACAATGAGCAGTTCTTC.

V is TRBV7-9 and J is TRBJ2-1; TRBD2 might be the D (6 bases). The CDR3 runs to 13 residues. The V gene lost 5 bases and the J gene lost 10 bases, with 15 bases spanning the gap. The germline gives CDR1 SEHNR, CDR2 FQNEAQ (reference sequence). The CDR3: CASSLLTSREQFF. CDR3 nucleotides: TGTGCCAGCAGCCTCTTGACTAGTCGGGAGCAGTTCTTC.

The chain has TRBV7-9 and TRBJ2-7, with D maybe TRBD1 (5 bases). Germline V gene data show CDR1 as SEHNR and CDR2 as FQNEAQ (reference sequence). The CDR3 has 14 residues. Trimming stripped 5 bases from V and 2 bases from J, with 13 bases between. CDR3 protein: CASSTQTVPYEQYF. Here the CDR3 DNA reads TGTGCCAGCAGCACCCAGACAGTCCCCTACGAGCAGTACTTC.

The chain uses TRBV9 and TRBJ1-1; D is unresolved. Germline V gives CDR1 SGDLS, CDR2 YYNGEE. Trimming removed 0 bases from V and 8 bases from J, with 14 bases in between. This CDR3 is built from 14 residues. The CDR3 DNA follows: TGTGCCAGCAGCGTAGGGGAGGATACTCGGGAAGCTTTCTTT. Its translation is CASSVGEDTREAFF.

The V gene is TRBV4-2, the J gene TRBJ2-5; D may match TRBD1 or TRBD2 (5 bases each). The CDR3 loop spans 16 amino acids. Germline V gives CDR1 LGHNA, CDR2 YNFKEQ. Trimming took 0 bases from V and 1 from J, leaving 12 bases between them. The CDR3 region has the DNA TGTGCCAGCAGCCAAGATTCAAGTGGGACCCAAGAGACCCAGTACTTC. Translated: CASSQDSSGTQETQYF.

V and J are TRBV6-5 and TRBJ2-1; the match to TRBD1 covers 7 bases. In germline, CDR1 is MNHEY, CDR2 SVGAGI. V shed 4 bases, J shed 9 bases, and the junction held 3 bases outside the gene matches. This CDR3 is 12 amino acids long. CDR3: CASSSNRGEQFF. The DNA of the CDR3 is TGTGCCAGCAGTTCAAACAGGGGTGAGCAGTTCTTC.

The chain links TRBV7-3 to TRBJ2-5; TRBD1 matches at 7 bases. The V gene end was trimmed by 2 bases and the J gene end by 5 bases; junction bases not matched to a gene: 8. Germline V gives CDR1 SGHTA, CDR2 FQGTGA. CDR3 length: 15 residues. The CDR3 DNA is TGTGCCAGCAGCTTATCCGACAGGGTGGACGAGACCCAGTACTTC. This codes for CASSLSDRVDETQYF. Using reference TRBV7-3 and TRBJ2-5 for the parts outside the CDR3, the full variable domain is GAGVSQTPSNKVTEKGKYVELRCDPISGHTALYWYRQSLGQGPEFLIYFQGTGAADDSGLPNDRFFAVRPEGSVSTLKIQRTERGDSAVYLCASSLSDRVDETQYFGPGTRLLVL.

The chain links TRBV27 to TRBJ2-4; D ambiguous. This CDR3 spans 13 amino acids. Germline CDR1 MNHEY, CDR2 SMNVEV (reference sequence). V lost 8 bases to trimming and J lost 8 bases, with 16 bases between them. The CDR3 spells CASSLQAGDIQYF. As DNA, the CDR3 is TGTGCCAGCTCCCTTCAGGCTGGCGACATTCAGTACTTC.

The CDR3 spells CASSFEQGFGGELFF. The CDR3 region has the DNA TGTGCCAGCAGCTTTGAACAGGGATTTGGCGGGGAGCTGTTTTTT. The V gene is TRBV7-6, the J gene TRBJ2-2, with D tentatively TRBD1 (6 bases). Germline CDR1 SGHVS, CDR2 FNYEAQ. With 3 bases removed from V and 7 bases from J, the gap between germline ends came to 15 bases. The length of the CDR3 is 15 residues.

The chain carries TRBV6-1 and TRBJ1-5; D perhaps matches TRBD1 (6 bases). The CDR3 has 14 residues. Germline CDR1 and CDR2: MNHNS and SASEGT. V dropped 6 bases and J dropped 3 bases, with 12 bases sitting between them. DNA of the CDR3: TGTGCCAGCAGGGACAGACAAGCCAATCAGCCCCAGCATTTT. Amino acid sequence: CASRDRQANQPQHF.

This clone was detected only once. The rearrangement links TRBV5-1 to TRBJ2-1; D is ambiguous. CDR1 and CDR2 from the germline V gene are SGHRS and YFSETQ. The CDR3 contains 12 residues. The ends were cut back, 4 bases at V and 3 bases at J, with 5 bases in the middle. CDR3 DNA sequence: TGCGCCAGCAGCCCCGACTACAATGAGCAGTTCTTC. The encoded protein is CASSPDYNEQFF.

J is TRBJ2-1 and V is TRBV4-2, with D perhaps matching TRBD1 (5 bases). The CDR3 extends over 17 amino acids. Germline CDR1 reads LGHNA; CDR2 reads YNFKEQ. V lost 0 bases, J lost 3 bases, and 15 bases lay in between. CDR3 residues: CASSQDLGAEIYNEQFF. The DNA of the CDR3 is TGTGCCAGCAGCCAAGATCTAGGGGCGGAAATCTACAATGAGCAGTTCTTC.

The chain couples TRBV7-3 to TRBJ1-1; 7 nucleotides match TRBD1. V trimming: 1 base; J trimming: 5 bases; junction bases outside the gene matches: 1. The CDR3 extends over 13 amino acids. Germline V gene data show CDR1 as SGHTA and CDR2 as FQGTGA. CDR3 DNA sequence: TGTGCCAGCAGCTTAATACAGGGGACTGAAGCTTTCTTT. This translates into CASSLIQGTEAFF.

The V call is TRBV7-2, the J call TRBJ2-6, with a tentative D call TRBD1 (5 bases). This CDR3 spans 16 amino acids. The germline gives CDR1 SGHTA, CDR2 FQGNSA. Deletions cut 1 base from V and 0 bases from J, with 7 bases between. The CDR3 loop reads CASSLEGASGANVLTF. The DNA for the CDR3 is TGTGCCAGCAGCTTAGAAGGGGCCTCTGGGGCCAACGTCCTGACTTTC.

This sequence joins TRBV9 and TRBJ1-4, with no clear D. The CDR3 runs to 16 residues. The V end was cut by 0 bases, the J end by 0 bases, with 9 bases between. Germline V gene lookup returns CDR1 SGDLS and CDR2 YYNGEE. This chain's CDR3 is CASSVGAGATNEKLFF. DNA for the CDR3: TGTGCCAGCAGCGTAGGGGCAGGAGCAACTAATGAAAAACTGTTTTTT.

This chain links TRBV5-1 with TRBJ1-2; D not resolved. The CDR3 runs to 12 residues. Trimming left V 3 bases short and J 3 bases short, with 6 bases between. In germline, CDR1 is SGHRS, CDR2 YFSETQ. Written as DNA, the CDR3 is TGCGCCAGCAGCTCCGGAGACTATGGCTACACCTTC. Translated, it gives CASSSGDYGYTF.

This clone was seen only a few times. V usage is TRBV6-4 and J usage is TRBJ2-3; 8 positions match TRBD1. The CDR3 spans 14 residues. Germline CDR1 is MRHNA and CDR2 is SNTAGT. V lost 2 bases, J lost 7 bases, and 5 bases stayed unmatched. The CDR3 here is CASSDTDRAHTQYF. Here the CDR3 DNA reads TGTGCCAGCAGTGACACGGACAGGGCCCATACGCAGTATTTT.

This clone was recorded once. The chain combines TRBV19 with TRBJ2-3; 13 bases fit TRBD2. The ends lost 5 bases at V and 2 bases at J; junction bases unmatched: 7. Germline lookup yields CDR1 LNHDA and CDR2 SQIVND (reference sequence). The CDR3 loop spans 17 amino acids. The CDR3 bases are TGTGCCAGTAGTTCTTGGACTAGCGGGAGTATCACAGATACGCAGTATTTT. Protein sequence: CASSSWTSGSITDTQYF.

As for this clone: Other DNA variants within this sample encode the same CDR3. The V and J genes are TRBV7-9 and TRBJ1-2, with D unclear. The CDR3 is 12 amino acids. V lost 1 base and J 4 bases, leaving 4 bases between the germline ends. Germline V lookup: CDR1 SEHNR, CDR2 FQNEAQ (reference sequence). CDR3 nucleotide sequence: TGTGCCAGCAGCTTAGGGGGCTATGGCTACACCTTC. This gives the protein CASSLGGYGYTF.

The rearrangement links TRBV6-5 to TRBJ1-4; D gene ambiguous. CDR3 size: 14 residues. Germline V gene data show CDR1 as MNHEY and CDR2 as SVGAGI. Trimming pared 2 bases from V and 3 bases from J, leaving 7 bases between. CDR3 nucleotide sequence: TGTGCCAGCAGTTACGGCGGTTCTAATGAAAAACTGTTTTTT. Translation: CASSYGGSNEKLFF.